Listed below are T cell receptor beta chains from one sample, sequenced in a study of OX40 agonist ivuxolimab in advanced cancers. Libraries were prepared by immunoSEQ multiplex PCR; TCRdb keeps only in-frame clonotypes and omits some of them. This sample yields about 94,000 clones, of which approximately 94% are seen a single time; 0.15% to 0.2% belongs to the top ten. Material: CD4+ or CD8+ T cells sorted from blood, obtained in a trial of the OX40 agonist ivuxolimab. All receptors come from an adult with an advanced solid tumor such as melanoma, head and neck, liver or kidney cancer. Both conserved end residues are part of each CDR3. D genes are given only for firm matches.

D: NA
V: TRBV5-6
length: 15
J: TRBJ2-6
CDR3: CASSLDDSGANVLTF
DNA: TGTGCCAGCAGCTTGGACGATTCTGGGGCCAACGTCCTGACTTTC

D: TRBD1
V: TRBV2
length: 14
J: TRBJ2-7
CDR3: CASSEMGTVYEQYF
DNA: TGTGCCAGCAGTGAGATGGGGACAGTCTACGAGCAGTACTTC

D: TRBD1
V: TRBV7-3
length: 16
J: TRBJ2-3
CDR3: CASSLRGGAVTDTQYF
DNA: TGTGCCAGCAGCTTACGAGGGGGCGCCGTGACAGATACGCAGTATTTT

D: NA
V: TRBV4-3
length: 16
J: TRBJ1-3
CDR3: CASSQDPSGAGNTIYF
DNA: TGCGCCAGCAGCCAAGACCCCTCCGGGGCCGGAAACACCATATATTTT

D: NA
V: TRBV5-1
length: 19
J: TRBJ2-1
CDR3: CASSPRDSWEGGSYNEQFF
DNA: TGCGCCAGCAGCCCCCGGGATAGCTGGGAAGGGGGGTCCTACAATGAGCAGTTCTTC

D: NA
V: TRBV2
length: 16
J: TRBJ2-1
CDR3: CASSLEGISSYNEQFF
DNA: TGTGCCAGCAGCCTAGAGGGGATTAGCTCCTACAATGAGCAGTTCTTC

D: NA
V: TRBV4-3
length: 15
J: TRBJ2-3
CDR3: CASSQAPHPTDTQYF
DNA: TGCGCCAGCAGCCAAGCCCCCCACCCCACAGATACGCAGTATTTT

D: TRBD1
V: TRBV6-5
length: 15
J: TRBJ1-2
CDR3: CASSKYRGERYGYTF
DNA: TGTGCCAGCAGCAAATACAGGGGAGAACGCTATGGCTACACCTTC

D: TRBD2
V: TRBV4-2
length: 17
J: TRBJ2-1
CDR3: CASSQDASGGFYNEQFF
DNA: TGTGCCAGCAGCCAAGACGCTAGCGGAGGTTTCTACAATGAGCAGTTCTTC

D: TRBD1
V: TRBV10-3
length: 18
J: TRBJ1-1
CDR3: CAISESIGTGVGNTEAFF
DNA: TGTGCCATCAGTGAGTCGATAGGGACAGGGGTAGGAAACACTGAAGCTTTCTTT

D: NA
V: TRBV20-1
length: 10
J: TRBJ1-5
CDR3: CSAPVLPQHF
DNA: TGCAGTGCCCCGGTTCTGCCCCAGCATTTT

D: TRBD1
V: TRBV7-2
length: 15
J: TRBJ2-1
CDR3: CASSSDRVSYNEQFF
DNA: TGTGCCAGCAGCTCTGACAGGGTCTCCTACAATGAGCAGTTCTTC

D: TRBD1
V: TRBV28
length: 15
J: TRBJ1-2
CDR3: CASSFSTGGWWGYTF
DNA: TGTGCCAGCAGTTTCTCGACAGGGGGGTGGTGGGGCTACACCTTC